This T cell receptor beta chain was sequenced in a study of blood T cell repertoires in COVID-19. Grouping used clinical history reported by participants in a survey and questionnaire. This CDR3 spans 16 amino acids. With 4 bases removed from V and 2 bases from J, the gap between germline ends came to 15 bases. Germline CDR1 is SGHNT and CDR2 is YYREEE (reference sequence). The protocol was immunoSEQ multiplex PCR, while the TCRdb copy is restricted to in-frame clones and leaves out a portion. The sample carries 310,000 or so clones, 80% to 90% recorded once. The genes are TRBV5-4 and TRBJ1-4; tentatively, D is TRBD1 (6 bases). The clonotype originates from a woman under 30 who had recovered from COVID-19. The specimen was PBMCs or T cells enriched from blood (not recorded which). The CDR3 here is CASSPEGGGTNEKLFF. The CDR3 DNA follows: TGTGCCAGCAGCCCCGAGGGGGGGGGCACTAATGAAAAACTGTTTTTT.